This entry describes one TCR beta chain. Assay used: immunoSEQ multiplex PCR; TCRdb lists only in-frame clones, some missing. The data contain some 110,000 clones, about 94% of them seen just once; the ten biggest clones take up roughly 2.1%. V shed 10 bases and J shed 8 bases, with 14 bases lying between them. The CDR3 runs 12 residues. Looked up from germline, CDR1 is MDHEN and CDR2 is SYDVKM. These data belong to a study of blood T cell repertoires in COVID-19. The sequence derives from a man aged 50 or older with COVID-19, enrolled during active disease. The sequencing sample was made of peripheral blood. The V gene is TRBV28, the J gene TRBJ1-4; tentatively, D is TRBD1 (5 bases). The CDR3 region has the DNA TGTGCCACCAGGGCGGCGGAGGAAAAACTGTTTTTT. It translates to CATRAAEEKLFF.